This T cell receptor (beta chain) stems from a study of blood T cell repertoires in COVID-19. As for the study in general: Sample material is recorded as cDNA or gDNA derived from T cells, B-cell-depleted T cells, or PBMCs.

Grouping used clinical history reported by participants in a survey and questionnaire. The germline CDR1 and CDR2 sequences are KGHSH and LQKENI. This CDR3 is built from 17 residues. Trimming took 6 bases from V and 4 from J; bases not matched to a gene: 15. As handled by the study authors: Quantification of nucleated cells was approximated via reference gene primer amplification. Generated by immunoSEQ multiplex PCR, the TCRdb table keeps only in-frame clones and is missing some. The V and J calls and clone size were taken over from that table, and D and trimming were inferred from the DNA. The sample shows fewer than 250,000 clones, 70% to 90% of them seen only once. A few counts support this clone.

This sequence was found in a woman in her fifties or sixties with acute COVID-19. Sequenced material: PBMCs or T cells enriched from blood (not recorded which). The chain recombines TRBV18 with TRBJ1-5; 7 bases are a match to TRBD1. Written as DNA, the CDR3 is TGTGCCAGCTCCCCGGAACTGACAGGGAATGGGAATCAGCCCCAGCATTTT. The encoded protein is CASSPELTGNGNQPQHF. Variable domain in full (rest from reference TRBV18 and TRBJ1-5): NAGVMQNPRHLVRRRGQEARLRCSPMKGHSHVYWYRQLPEEGLKFMVYLQKENIIDESGMPKERFSAEFPKEGPSILRIQQVVRGDSAAYFCASSPELTGNGNQPQHFGDGTRLSIL.